The 24 T cell receptor beta chains given below trace back to one sample, sequenced in a study of T-cell memory formation after mild COVID-19. TCRdb used MiXCR to reprocess the 5' RACE reads, holding one entry per CDR3 protein. The sample carries about 250,000 distinct CDR3 sequences, roughly 18% recorded once. The sequenced material came from PBMCs or a T cell subset sorted from them (not recorded which). These receptors all come from a man younger than 30 who had mild COVID-19 (a few samples of this study predate the infection). Cell type and time point are not known.

Here the CDR3 reads CSAPTVGGGNEQFF. The DNA for the CDR3 is TGCAGTGCTCCGACCGTCGGAGGGGGCAATGAGCAGTTCTTC. The chain uses TRBV20-1 and TRBJ2-1, with D tentatively TRBD1 or TRBD2 (6 bases each). Trimming removed 5 bases at V and 6 bases at J, with 17 bases between. The germline V gene encodes CDR1 DFQATT and CDR2 SNEGSKA (reference sequence). CDR3 length: 14 amino acids.

This clonotype was seen more than once but under ten times. This chain joins TRBV7-6 and TRBJ2-2; 10 positions match TRBD1. CDR1 and CDR2 (germline): SGHVS, FNYEAQ. V lost 6 bases, J lost 4 bases, and 8 bases stayed unmatched. The CDR3 is made up of 16 amino acids. Written as DNA, the CDR3 is TGTGCCAGCAGTTCGACCGGGACAGGGGCCACCGGGGAGCTGTTTTTT. Its protein is CASSSTGTGATGELFF.

This clonotype was observed many times. The DNA of the CDR3 is TGCGCCAGCAGCTTGTGGGGGACACAGGGCCGATTCTCCTACGAGCAGTACTTC. Translating it yields CASSLWGTQGRFSYEQYF. The V call is TRBV5-1, the J call TRBJ2-7, with TRBD1 as a possible D gene (6 bases). Deletions cut 1 base from V and 0 bases from J, with 20 bases between. CDR3 length equals 18 residues. CDR1 is SGHRS, CDR2 YFSETQ, per germline.

This clonotype has more than one count but fewer than ten. The gene calls are TRBV5-1 and TRBJ2-3; 7 positions agree with TRBD2. The CDR3 spans 14 residues. Germline CDR1 is SGHRS and CDR2 is YFSETQ. V trimming: 0 bases; J trimming: 4 bases; junction bases outside the gene matches: 2. CDR3 sequence reads: CASSLERGADTQYF. CDR3 in DNA: TGCGCCAGCAGCTTGGAACGGGGGGCAGATACGCAGTATTTT.

This clonotype was seen repeatedly, ten times or more. The genes are TRBV5-1 and TRBJ2-1; 8 nucleotides agree with TRBD2. This CDR3 contains 15 residues. Germline loops: CDR1 SGHRS, CDR2 YFSETQ. V dropped 4 bases and J dropped 3; count of bases not matched to a gene: 6. CDR3 region: CASSGPGLGYNEQFF. CDR3 nucleotides: TGCGCCAGCAGCGGCCCGGGACTAGGCTACAATGAGCAGTTCTTC.

This clonotype has at least ten counts. This rearrangement joins TRBV3-1 to TRBJ1-6, with D maybe TRBD1 (5 bases). In germline, CDR1 is LGHDT, CDR2 YNNKEL (reference sequence). The CDR3 totals 17 residues. V dropped 4 bases and J dropped 7 bases, with 20 bases sitting between them. This CDR3 reads CASSLSPPPGQNSPLHF. Written as DNA, the CDR3 is TGTGCCAGCAGCCTTAGCCCCCCCCCGGGGCAAAATTCACCCCTCCACTTT.

V is TRBV18 and J is TRBJ2-5; D not resolved. In germline, CDR1 is KGHSH, CDR2 LQKENI. This CDR3 is built from 13 residues. Trimming left V 3 bases short and J 2 bases short, with 7 bases between. The CDR3 is CASSPDLQETQYF. The CDR3 nucleotides read TGTGCCAGCTCACCGGACCTTCAAGAGACCCAGTACTTC.

This clonotype turned up a few times. The V call is TRBV4-1, the J call TRBJ2-2; 9 nucleotides align to TRBD1. CDR1 and CDR2 from the germline V gene are MGHRA and YSYEKL. The CDR3 covers 17 residues. Trimming took 1 base from V and 8 from J; bases not matched to a gene: 11. In DNA form, the CDR3 reads TGCGCCAGCAGCCAAGTTGGCCGGGACAGGGTGAGGGGGGAGCTGTTTTTT. This encodes CASSQVGRDRVRGELFF.

The chain links TRBV20-1 to TRBJ2-3; D unresolved. Trimming removed 6 bases at V and 0 bases at J, with 13 bases between. The length of the CDR3 is 14 residues. Looked up from germline, CDR1 is DFQATT and CDR2 is SNEGSKA (reference sequence). This CDR3 is CSAPPHPSTDTQYF. The CDR3 nucleotides are TGCAGTGCCCCGCCTCACCCTAGCACAGATACGCAGTATTTT.

This clonotype showed up just a few times. The V and J genes are TRBV7-2 and TRBJ1-3, with TRBD1 as a possible D gene (5 bases). Germline V gives CDR1 SGHTA, CDR2 FQGNSA. This CDR3 has 12 residues. With 5 bases removed from V and 7 bases from J, the gap between germline ends came to 9 bases. The CDR3 region is CASSAEGNTIYF. CDR3 DNA: TGTGCCAGCAGCGCCGAGGGGAACACCATATATTTT.

The CDR3 DNA reads TGTGCCAGCAGTCCGTTAGGGACAGGGGTATCTTATCAGCCCCAGCATTTT. Translation: CASSPLGTGVSYQPQHF. The rearrangement links TRBV28 to TRBJ1-5, with 10 bases aligning to TRBD1. The CDR3 sequence is 17 residues long. V lost 5 bases to trimming and J lost 5 bases; unmatched junction nucleotides: 12. Germline CDR1 reads MDHEN; CDR2 reads SYDVKM.

This clonotype appeared a few times. The chain has TRBV11-3 and TRBJ2-2, with D possibly being TRBD1 (6 bases). CDR1 SGHNT and CDR2 YENEEA come from the germline V gene. With 0 bases removed from V and 8 bases from J, the gap between germline ends came to 13 bases. This CDR3 has 15 residues. The CDR3 region is CASSLDRGGSGELFF. DNA of the CDR3: TGTGCCAGCAGCTTAGATCGAGGGGGTTCGGGGGAGCTGTTTTTT.

The chain uses TRBV6-2 or TRBV6-3 and TRBJ2-3; D is uncertain. Looked up from germline, CDR1 is MNHEY and CDR2 is SVGEGT. The length of the CDR3 is 16 residues. The V end was cut by 0 bases, the J end by 1 base, with 11 bases between. CDR3 sequence (DNA): TGTGCCAGCAGTTACTCCCCGCCGACTGGCACAGATACGCAGTATTTT. This sequence encodes CASSYSPPTGTDTQYF.

This clonotype occurred many times. The chain has TRBV12-3 or TRBV12-4 and TRBJ1-6, with TRBD1 as a possible D gene (6 bases). The CDR3 has 15 residues. The V gene lost 7 bases and the J gene lost 10 bases, with 20 bases spanning the gap. CDR3 DNA: TGTGCCAGCACCTTACAGGGTAGTAAACGATCACCCCTCCACTTT. Protein: CASTLQGSKRSPLHF.

The chain has TRBV2 and TRBJ2-5; D might be TRBD1 (5 bases). The CDR3 sequence is 13 residues long. Germline assignment: CDR1 SNHLY and CDR2 FYNNEI. Trimming took 8 bases from V and 2 from J, leaving 12 bases between them. The CDR3 sequence: CASLGRDQETQYF. The CDR3, as DNA: TGTGCCAGCCTTGGCAGGGATCAAGAGACCCAGTACTTC.

DNA for the CDR3: TGTGCCAGCAGCTTGGGACCAGGGAAGAGAACTAATGAAAAACTGTTTTTT. Its translation is CASSLGPGKRTNEKLFF. The rearrangement links TRBV5-8 to TRBJ1-4; D perhaps matches TRBD1 (5 bases). Germline CDR1 is SGHTS and CDR2 is YDEGEE. This CDR3 is built from 17 residues. Trimming left V 0 bases short and J 1 base short, with 13 bases between.

The rearrangement joins TRBV7-2 to TRBJ1-2; D unclear. There are 13 residues in the CDR3. Germline lookup yields CDR1 SGHTA and CDR2 FQGNSA. V shed 1 base and J shed 8 bases, with 11 bases lying between them. The CDR3 loop reads CASSLGSLWGYTF. DNA for the CDR3: TGTGCCAGCAGCTTAGGTTCACTATGGGGCTACACCTTC.

The chain carries TRBV6-5 and TRBJ2-3; 8 bases are shared with TRBD1. The germline V gene has CDR1 MNHEY and CDR2 SVGAGI. With V trimmed by 2 bases and J by 4 bases, 2 bases remained unmatched. The CDR3 is made up of 14 amino acids. CDR3 nucleotides: TGTGCCAGCAGTTACGGGACAGGTCCAGATACGCAGTATTTT. It translates to CASSYGTGPDTQYF.

The chain employs TRBV27 and TRBJ1-2, with TRBD1 identical over 12 bases. The germline gives CDR1 MNHEY, CDR2 SMNVEV (reference sequence). The CDR3 has 20 residues. The J segment lost 4 bases and the V segment lost 5 bases, leaving 20 bases of the junction unmatched. The CDR3 is CASSRGQGAREAVGRYGYTF. In nucleotides, the CDR3 is TGTGCCAGCAGTAGGGGACAGGGGGCACGAGAGGCTGTTGGGCGCTATGGCTACACCTTC.

This clonotype was counted many times. The V gene is TRBV5-1, the J gene TRBJ2-2; 8 bases fit TRBD1. With 8 bases clipped from V and 1 base from J, the junction kept 10 bases outside the gene matches. Germline CDR1 reads SGHRS; CDR2 reads YFSETQ. The CDR3 loop spans 16 amino acids. Here the CDR3 reads CASIQDRVENTGELFF. The DNA for the CDR3 is TGCGCCAGTATTCAGGACAGGGTGGAGAACACCGGGGAGCTGTTTTTT.

The sample holds many counts of this clonotype. The V call is TRBV5-1, the J call TRBJ2-3, with D possibly called TRBD1 or TRBD2 (5 bases each). V was pared by 4 bases and J by 5 bases, with 8 bases between. The CDR3 length is 12 residues. Germline lookup yields CDR1 SGHRS and CDR2 YFSETQ. The CDR3 here is CASSPGRDTQYF. Here the CDR3 DNA reads TGCGCCAGCAGCCCAGGGAGAGATACGCAGTATTTT.

The chain employs TRBV12-3 or TRBV12-4 and TRBJ1-5, with TRBD1 identical over 7 bases. The CDR3 is made up of 16 amino acids. V lost 5 bases and J lost 7; bases outside the gene matches: 14. The chain's CDR3 is CASSPKQGLRLQPQHF. The DNA for the CDR3 is TGTGCCAGCAGTCCGAAACAGGGGTTGAGGCTCCAGCCCCAGCATTTT.

Ten or more counts support this clonotype. The chain recombines TRBV19 with TRBJ2-1; TRBD1 might be the D (6 bases). The germline V gene encodes CDR1 LNHDA and CDR2 SQIVND (reference sequence). This CDR3 is built from 15 residues. V lost 3 bases and J lost 7, with 16 bases in between. The CDR3 DNA follows: TGTGCCAGTAGTATTGGGCAGGGGAGTATGAATGAGCAGTTCTTC. Its protein is CASSIGQGSMNEQFF.

Here the CDR3 reads CASSGTPGGYGYTF. The CDR3 DNA is TGTGCCAGCAGCGGCACCCCGGGGGGCTATGGCTACACCTTC. The genes are TRBV6-2 or TRBV6-3 and TRBJ1-2; D is perhaps TRBD1 (5 bases). This CDR3 is built from 14 residues. Per the germline V gene, CDR1 is MNHEY and CDR2 is SVGEGT. Trimming pared 6 bases from V and 4 bases from J, leaving 15 bases between.